Given below is one TCR beta chain in context. Clones were sequenced by immunoSEQ multiplex PCR, and TCRdb holds only the in-frame ones, with some missing. The data contain roughly 150,000 clones, 85% to 90% of them singletons. The data derive from a study of blood T cell repertoires in COVID-19. The CDR3 extends over 15 amino acids. CDR1 and CDR2 from the germline V gene are KGHSH and LQKENI. J gave up 2 bases and V 5 bases, and 7 bases lay outside the gene matches. Material for sequencing was peripheral blood. The V and J genes are TRBV18 and TRBJ1-2; 8 nucleotides line up with TRBD1. This TCR derives from a woman of 80 years or more with acute or convalescent COVID-19. CDR3 in DNA: TGTGCCAGCTCAGGCGGACAGGGAGCAAACTATGGCTACACCTTC. This codes for CASSGGQGANYGYTF.